This T cell receptor (beta chain) was profiled in a study of T cell clonotyping in hematopoietic cell transplantation. Note on this clone: Its antigen is still unknown.

Stated time point: recipient sample about 28 days before transplant, after cytoreduction. Blood collection times were about day -28 and days 30, 100, 180 posttransplant. Study results and limitations: At the given depth, recipient repertoires were over 97% de novo clonotypes.

The repertoire was sequenced with immunoSEQ multiplex PCR; TCRdb's copy has only in-frame clones and lacks some. This table has 65,000 to 80,000 clones, less than 96% appearing once. V lost 4 bases, J lost 6 bases, and 5 bases stayed unmatched. This CDR3 is 13 amino acids long. CDR1 and CDR2 (germline): MGHDK, SYGVNS. The source of this sequence is a woman in her forties or fifties with acute myeloid leukemia. Some clones in this sample may be carry-over from other donors' samples. The chain combines TRBV25-1 with TRBJ1-2, with 7 bases lining up with TRBD1. The source material was peripheral blood mononuclear cells, sampled before stem cell transplant. CDR3 protein: CASSGGQSHGYTF. DNA of the CDR3: TGTGCCAGCAGTGGGGGACAGAGCCATGGCTACACCTTC.